This T cell receptor beta chain was recorded in a study of blood T cell repertoires in COVID-19. The overall study: Material from acute and convalescent COVID-19 was sourced from the United States, Italy and Spain. Nucleic acid was either cDNA or gDNA, and it came from T cells, B-cell-depleted T cells, or PBMCs.

Clones were read by immunoSEQ multiplex PCR, and TCRdb kept only the in-frame ones, dropping some. This sample has roughly 200,000 clones, with 75% to 80% found just once. The table lists this clone with a few counts. This CDR3 has 15 amino acids. From germline, CDR1 is LGHDT and CDR2 YNNKEL (reference sequence). V was trimmed by 4 bases and J by 4 bases, leaving 14 bases between them. Sequences were obtained from peripheral blood. This clonotype was sampled from a woman aged 50 to 60 with active or convalescent COVID-19. The chain joins TRBV3-1 (or the pseudogene TRBV3-2) to TRBJ2-1, with a weak D call TRBD1 (6 bases). As DNA, the CDR3 is TGTGCCAGCAGCCTATTAGGACAGTTATACAATGAGCAGTTCTTC. As protein: CASSLLGQLYNEQFF.